The source of this T cell receptor beta chain is a study of human T cells and chemical hapten exposure. About the research overall: Patch testing was performed with 0.01% DPC on the upper back, with reading at 6 days.

TCRdb fed the RACE reads into MiXCR, producing one record per CDR3 protein. Of over 300,000 distinct CDR3 sequences listed, approximately 5.1% are singletons. This sample's time point: pre-sensitization, week 0. Sample treatment: therapeutic diphenylcyclopropenone sensitization with weekly scalp DPC. This receptor was taken from a woman between 50 and 59 years old with alopecia areata. Some clones in this sample may be carry-over from other donors' samples. Sample: whole blood, taken in connection with sensitization to the hapten diphenylcyclopropenone (DPC).

The CDR3 DNA sequence: TGTGCCAGCTATGGGACCCTCCGCGATACGCAGTATTTT. Amino acids: CASYGTLRDTQYF. V gene TRBV28 combines with J gene TRBJ2-3; TRBD1 or TRBD2 may be the D gene (5 bases each). This CDR3 is 13 amino acids long. Germline loops: CDR1 MDHEN, CDR2 SYDVKM. V was trimmed by 8 bases and J by 6 bases, leaving 15 bases between them.